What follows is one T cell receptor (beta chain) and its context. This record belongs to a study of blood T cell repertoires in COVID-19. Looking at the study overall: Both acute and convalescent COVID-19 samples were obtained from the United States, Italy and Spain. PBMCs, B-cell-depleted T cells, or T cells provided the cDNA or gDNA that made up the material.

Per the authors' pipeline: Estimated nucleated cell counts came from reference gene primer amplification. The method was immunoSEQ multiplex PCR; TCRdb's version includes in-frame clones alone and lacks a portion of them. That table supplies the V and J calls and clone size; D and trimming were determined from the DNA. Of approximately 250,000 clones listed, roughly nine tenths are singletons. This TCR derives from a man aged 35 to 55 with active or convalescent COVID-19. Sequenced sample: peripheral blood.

The CDR3 loop is CASSLLRGSTDTQYF. CDR3 bases: TGCGCCAGCAGCTTGTTGAGGGGGAGCACAGATACGCAGTATTTT. The chain is built from TRBV5-1 and TRBJ2-3; D is possibly TRBD1 (6 bases). Trimming cost V 1 base and J 0 bases, with 9 bases left between them. The CDR3 loop spans 15 amino acids. Germline CDR1 and CDR2: SGHRS and YFSETQ.